The clone carrying this T cell receptor (beta chain) was observed a few times. Each CDR3 protein is one row after TCRdb ran MiXCR on the reads. Among roughly 300,000 distinct CDR3 sequences listed, approximately 9.5% were seen once. The source of the sample is a study of T cell repertoires in cytomegalovirus infection. The CDR3 length is 15 residues. Between the trimmed V and J ends, which lost 5 bases and 0 bases, there was a span of 14 bases. CDR1 DFQATT and CDR2 SNEGSKA come from the germline V gene (reference sequence). This chain uses TRBV20-1 with TRBJ2-1; D is possibly TRBD2 (5 bases). The sample consisted of PBMCs. The sequence derives from a human donor in good health (CMV status not recorded). Some clones in this sample may be carry-over from other donors' samples. As DNA, the CDR3 is TGCAGTGCTTCCCGGACTGGAAGCTCCTACAATGAGCAGTTCTTC. This translates into CSASRTGSSYNEQFF.